These T cell receptor beta chains were read from a single sample in a study of T cells after yellow fever vaccination. TCRdb independently ran MiXCR on the 5' RACE reads; one entry per CDR3 protein. The table shows about 350,000 distinct CDR3 sequences, with around 13% occurring only once. The source material was CD4+ T cells sorted from PBMCs, sampled 15 days after the yellow fever booster vaccination. These receptors originate from a man in his late teens or twenties who received the YFV17D yellow fever vaccine. Both conserved end residues are part of each CDR3. The D gene is left open where the match is weak. Some rows have no size entry. The others give once, few or many, or a class for an expanded clone.

V: TRBV12-3/TRBV12-4
J: TRBJ1-1
size: -
D: -
DNA: TGTGCCAGCAGTTTAGGCAGAGCGATGAACACTGAAGCTTTCTTT
CDR3: CASSLGRAMNTEAFF

V: TRBV18
J: TRBJ2-3
size: few
D: TRBD2
DNA: TGTGCCAGCGCCCTGGGGGGGAGCAGGTCAGATACGCAGTATTTT
CDR3: CASALGGSRSDTQYF

V: TRBV12-3/TRBV12-4
J: TRBJ2-1
size: -
D: TRBD2
DNA: TGTGCCAGCAGGCGCACTAGCGGGGGGGCATATGAGCAGTTCTTC
CDR3: CASRRTSGGAYEQFF

V: TRBV7-9
J: TRBJ1-2
size: few
D: -
DNA: TGTGCCAGCAGCTTCGAACTTGGGGGCTACACCTTC
CDR3: CASSFELGGYTF

V: TRBV7-8
J: TRBJ2-7
size: few
D: TRBD1
DNA: TGTGCCAGCGGCTGGGGGAACAGGGGGCCTTACGAGCAGTACTTC
CDR3: CASGWGNRGPYEQYF

V: TRBV18
J: TRBJ2-4
size: few
D: -
DNA: TGTGCCAGCTCACTTTTACACACGACCACCGACATTCAGTACTTC
CDR3: CASSLLHTTTDIQYF

V: TRBV11-2
J: TRBJ1-2
size: few
D: TRBD1
DNA: TGTGCCAGCAGCCCGACAGGGAGTGCCCAAATGAACTATGGCTACACCTTC
CDR3: CASSPTGSAQMNYGYTF

V: TRBV11-1
J: TRBJ1-6
size: few
D: TRBD1
DNA: TGTGCCAGCAGCCCAGGGGGCAATTATTCACCCCTCCACTTT
CDR3: CASSPGGNYSPLHF

V: TRBV20-1
J: TRBJ1-1
size: -
D: -
DNA: TGCAGTGCGAGCACTGGGCCTGAAGCTTTCTTT
CDR3: CSASTGPEAFF

V: TRBV5-5
J: TRBJ1-6
size: many
D: TRBD1
DNA: TGTGCCAGCAGCTTGCGGACCCCCGGGACAGGGGGACCGGGTGTGTCCCTCCACTTT
CDR3: CASSLRTPGTGGPGVSLHF

V: TRBV7-2
J: TRBJ2-7
size: few
D: -
DNA: TGTGCCAGCAGCTTAGTTGGGGGACCCTACGAGCAGTACTTC
CDR3: CASSLVGGPYEQYF

V: TRBV5-1
J: TRBJ2-3
size: few
D: TRBD1
DNA: TGCGCCAGCAGCTCCACTGGGACAGACACAGATACGCAGTATTTT
CDR3: CASSSTGTDTDTQYF

V: TRBV4-3
J: TRBJ1-5
size: few
D: -
DNA: TGCGCCAGCAGCCAAGATCAGACACGCAATCAGCCCCAGCATTTT
CDR3: CASSQDQTRNQPQHF

V: TRBV24-1
J: TRBJ2-6
size: few
D: -
DNA: TGTGCCACCAGTGATTTTTGGGATAGTGGGGCCAACGTCCTGACTTTC
CDR3: CATSDFWDSGANVLTF